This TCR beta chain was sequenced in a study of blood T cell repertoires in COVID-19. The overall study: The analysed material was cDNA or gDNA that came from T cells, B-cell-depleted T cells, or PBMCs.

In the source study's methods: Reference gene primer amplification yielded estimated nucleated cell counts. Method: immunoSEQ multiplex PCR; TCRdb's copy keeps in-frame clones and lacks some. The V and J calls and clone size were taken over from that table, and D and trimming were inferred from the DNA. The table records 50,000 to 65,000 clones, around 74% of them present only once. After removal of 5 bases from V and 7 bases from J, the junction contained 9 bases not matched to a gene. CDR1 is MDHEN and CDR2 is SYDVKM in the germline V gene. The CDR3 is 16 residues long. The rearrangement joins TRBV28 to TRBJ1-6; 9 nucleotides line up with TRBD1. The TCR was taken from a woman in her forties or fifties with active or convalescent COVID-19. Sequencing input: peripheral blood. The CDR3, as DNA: TGTGCCAGCAGTCGCCCGGTGGGACAGGGCAATTCACCCCTCCACTTT. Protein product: CASSRPVGQGNSPLHF.